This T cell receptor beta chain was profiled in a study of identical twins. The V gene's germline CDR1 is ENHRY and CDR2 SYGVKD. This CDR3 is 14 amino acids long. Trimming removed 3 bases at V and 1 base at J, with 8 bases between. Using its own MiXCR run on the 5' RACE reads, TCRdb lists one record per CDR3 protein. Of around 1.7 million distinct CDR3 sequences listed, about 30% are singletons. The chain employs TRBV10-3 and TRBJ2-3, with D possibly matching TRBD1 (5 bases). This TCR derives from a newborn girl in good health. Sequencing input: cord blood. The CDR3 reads CAISDVQGTDTQYF. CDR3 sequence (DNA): TGTGCCATCAGTGATGTACAGGGCACAGATACGCAGTATTTT.